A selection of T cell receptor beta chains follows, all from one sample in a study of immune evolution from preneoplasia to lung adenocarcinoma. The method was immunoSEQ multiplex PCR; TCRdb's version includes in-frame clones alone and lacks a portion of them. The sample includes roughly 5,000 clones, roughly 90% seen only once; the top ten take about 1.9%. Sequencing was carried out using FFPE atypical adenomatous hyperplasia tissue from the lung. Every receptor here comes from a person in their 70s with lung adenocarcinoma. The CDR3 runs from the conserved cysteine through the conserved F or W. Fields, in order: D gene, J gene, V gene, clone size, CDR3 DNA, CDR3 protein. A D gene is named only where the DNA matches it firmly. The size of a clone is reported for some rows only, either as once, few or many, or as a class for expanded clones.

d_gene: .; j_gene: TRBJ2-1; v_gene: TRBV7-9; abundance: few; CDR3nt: TGTGCCAGCAGCTTATATGTGGGGCATTCGAACAATGAGCAGTTCTTC; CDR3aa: CASSLYVGHSNNEQFF
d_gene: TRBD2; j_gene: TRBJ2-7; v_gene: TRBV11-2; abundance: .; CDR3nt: TGTGCCAGCAGCTTACGCCCGGGACTAGCGGGACCCGAGCAGTACTTC; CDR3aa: CASSLRPGLAGPEQYF
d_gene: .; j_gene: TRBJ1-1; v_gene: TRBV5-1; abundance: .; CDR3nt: TGCGCCAGCAGCCAGGAGCGGCGGACTGAAGCTTTCTTT; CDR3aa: CASSQERRTEAFF
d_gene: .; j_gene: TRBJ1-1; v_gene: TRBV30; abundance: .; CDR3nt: TGTGCCTGGAGTGTAGGCCCAACGGGTACGGTCACTGAAGCTTTCTTT; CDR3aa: CAWSVGPTGTVTEAFF
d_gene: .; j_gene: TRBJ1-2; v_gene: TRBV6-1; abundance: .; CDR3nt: TGTGCCAGCAGTGAGGGGCCAACTAACTATGGCTACACCTTC; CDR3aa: CASSEGPTNYGYTF
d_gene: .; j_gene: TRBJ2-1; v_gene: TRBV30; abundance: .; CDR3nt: TGTGCCTGGGTGCAGGTAAATGAGCAGTTCTTC; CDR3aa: CAWVQVNEQFF
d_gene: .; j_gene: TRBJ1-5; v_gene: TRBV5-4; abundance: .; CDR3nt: TGTGCCAGCAGCTCTTGGTGGAGGACGGGTAATTGCAATCAGCCCCAGCATTTT; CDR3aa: CASSSWWRTGNCNQPQHF
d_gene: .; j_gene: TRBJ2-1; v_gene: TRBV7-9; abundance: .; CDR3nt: TGTGCCATCCTCAAGCCGGGGGCCCTAGAAAATGAGCAGTTCTTC; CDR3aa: CAILKPGALENEQFF
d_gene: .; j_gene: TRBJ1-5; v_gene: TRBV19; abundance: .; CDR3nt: TGTGCCAGTAGTATATGGTCCAGTCCGAGCAATCAGCCCCAGCATTTT; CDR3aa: CASSIWSSPSNQPQHF
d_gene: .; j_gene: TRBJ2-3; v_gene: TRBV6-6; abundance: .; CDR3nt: TGTGCCAGCAGGCGCACAGATACGCAGTATTTT; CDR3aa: CASRRTDTQYF
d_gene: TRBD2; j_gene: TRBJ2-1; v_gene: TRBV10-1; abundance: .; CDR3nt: TGCGCCAGCAGCCCCGGACTAGCGGGAGGGAGTGAGCAGTTCTTC; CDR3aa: CASSPGLAGGSEQFF
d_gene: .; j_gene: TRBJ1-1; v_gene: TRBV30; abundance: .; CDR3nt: TGTGCCTGGCACATGAACACTGAAGCTTTCTTT; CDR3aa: CAWHMNTEAFF
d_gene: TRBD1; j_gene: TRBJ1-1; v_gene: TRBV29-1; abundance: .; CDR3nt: TGCAGCGCCCTGACAGGGATGGGGACTGAAGCTTTCTTT; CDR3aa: CSALTGMGTEAFF
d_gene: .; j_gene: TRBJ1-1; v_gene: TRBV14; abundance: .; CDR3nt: TGTGCCAGCAACCAAGACCAGGGAGAGAACACTGAAGCTTTCTTT; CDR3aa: CASNQDQGENTEAFF
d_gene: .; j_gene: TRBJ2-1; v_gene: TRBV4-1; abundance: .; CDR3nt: TGCGCCAGCAGCCTAAGGGGGGATGAGCAGTTCTTC; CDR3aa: CASSLRGDEQFF
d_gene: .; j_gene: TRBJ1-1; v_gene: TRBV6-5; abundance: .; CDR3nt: TGTGCCAGCAGTTACGGCAGTCGTTTGGCTTTCTTT; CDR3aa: CASSYGSRLAFF
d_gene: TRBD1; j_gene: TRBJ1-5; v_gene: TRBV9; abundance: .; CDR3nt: TGTGCCAGCAGCGTAGGGACAGGGGGCAATCAGCCCCAGCATTTT; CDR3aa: CASSVGTGGNQPQHF
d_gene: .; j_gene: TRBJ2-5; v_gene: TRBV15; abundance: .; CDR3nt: TGTGCCACCAGCAGACTCTCCGGGACTCCAACCGGGGAGACCCAGTACTTC; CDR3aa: CATSRLSGTPTGETQYF
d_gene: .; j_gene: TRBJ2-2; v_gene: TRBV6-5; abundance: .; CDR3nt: TGTGCCAGCAGTTACTCTTTAACCGGGGAGCTGTTTTTT; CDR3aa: CASSYSLTGELFF
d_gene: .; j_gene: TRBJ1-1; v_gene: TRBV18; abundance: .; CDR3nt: TGTGCCAGCTCCCAGATGAACACTGAAGCTTTCTTT; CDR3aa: CASSQMNTEAFF
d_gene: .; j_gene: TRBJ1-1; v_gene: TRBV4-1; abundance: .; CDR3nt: TGCGCCAGCAGCCAAGTTGACTCCCTATTCGCTTTCTTT; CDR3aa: CASSQVDSLFAFF
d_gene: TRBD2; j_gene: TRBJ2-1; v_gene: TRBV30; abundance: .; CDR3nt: TGTGCCTGGAGTGTACTAGCGGGAGCAGTGTCTTACAATGAGCAGTTCTTC; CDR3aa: CAWSVLAGAVSYNEQFF
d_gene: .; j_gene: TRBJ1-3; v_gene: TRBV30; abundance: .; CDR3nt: TGTGCCTGGCAGGGTTCGGGAAACACCATATATTTT; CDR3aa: CAWQGSGNTIYF
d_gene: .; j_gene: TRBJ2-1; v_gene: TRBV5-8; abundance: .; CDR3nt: TGTGCCAGCAGCGACCAAACTCTGTACGGGGTATCCTACAATGAGCAGTTCTTC; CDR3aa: CASSDQTLYGVSYNEQFF
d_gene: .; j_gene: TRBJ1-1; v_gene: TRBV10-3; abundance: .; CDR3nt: TGTGCCATCAGTGTTTCCGGGGGGAGGACTGAAGCTTTCTTT; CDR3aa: CAISVSGGRTEAFF
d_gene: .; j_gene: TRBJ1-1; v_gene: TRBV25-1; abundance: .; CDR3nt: TGTGCCAGCAGTGCGGGCCAAACGGGGAACACTGAAGCTTTCTTT; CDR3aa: CASSAGQTGNTEAFF
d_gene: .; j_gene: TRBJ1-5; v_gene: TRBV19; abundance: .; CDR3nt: TGTGCCAGTAGTATAGGACAGGTTCATCAGCCCCAGCATTTT; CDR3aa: CASSIGQVHQPQHF
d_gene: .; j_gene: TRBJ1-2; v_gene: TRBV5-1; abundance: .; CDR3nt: TGCGCCAGCAGCTTGGACGGCGGACCGCACTATGGCTACACCTTC; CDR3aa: CASSLDGGPHYGYTF
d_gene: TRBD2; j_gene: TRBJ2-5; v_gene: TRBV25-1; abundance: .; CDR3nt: TGTGCCAGCAGTGATAGCCTAGCGGGAGAGACCCAGTACTTC; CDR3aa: CASSDSLAGETQYF
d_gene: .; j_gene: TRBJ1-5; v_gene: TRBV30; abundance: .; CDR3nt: TGTGCCTGGAGTCATAGCAAGCAGCCCCAGCATTTT; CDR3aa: CAWSHSKQPQHF
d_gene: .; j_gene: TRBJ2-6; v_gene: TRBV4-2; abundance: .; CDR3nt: TGTGCCAGCAGCCAAGATCACGATTTCACTTCTGGGGCCAACGTCCTGACTTTC; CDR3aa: CASSQDHDFTSGANVLTF
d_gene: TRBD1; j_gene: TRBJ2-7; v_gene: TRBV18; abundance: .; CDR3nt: TGTGCCAGCTCACCCACAGGGGGACATTACGAGCAGTACTTC; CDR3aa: CASSPTGGHYEQYF